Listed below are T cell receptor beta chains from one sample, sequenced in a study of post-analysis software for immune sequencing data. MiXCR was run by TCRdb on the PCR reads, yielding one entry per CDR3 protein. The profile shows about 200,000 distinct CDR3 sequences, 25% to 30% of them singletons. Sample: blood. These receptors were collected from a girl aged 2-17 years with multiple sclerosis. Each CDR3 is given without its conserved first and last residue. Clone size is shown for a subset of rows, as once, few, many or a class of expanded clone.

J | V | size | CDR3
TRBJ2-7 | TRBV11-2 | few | ASSLIETAAYEQY
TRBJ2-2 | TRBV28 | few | ASSLGVAGELF
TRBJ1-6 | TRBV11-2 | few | ASSPSGGQYNSPLH
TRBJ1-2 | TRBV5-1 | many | ASSLAADGYT
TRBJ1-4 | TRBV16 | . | ASSPLGQGGKLF
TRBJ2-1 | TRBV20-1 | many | SAPGLNNEQF
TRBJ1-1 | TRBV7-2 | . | AGTSAF
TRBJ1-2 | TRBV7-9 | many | ASSQKGITNYGYT
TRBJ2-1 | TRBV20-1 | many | SAPETGDGEQF
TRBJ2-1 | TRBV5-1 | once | ASSRGPSSGPPWEQF
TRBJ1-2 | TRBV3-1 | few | ASSQDPGTNYGYT
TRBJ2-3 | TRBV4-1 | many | ASSTIALGLPDTQY
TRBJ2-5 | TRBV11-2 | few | ASSRHHGTGETQY
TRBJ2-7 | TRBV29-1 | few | SVEDGGGTGGFEQY
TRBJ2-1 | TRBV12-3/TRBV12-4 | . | ASSFSEVNEQF
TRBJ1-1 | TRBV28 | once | ASSLIAENTEAF
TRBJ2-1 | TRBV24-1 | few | ATSDPGTSGRWGNEQF
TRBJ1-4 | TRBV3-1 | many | ASSQGQGATNEKLF
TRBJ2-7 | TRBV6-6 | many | ASTLRGSGSSYEQY
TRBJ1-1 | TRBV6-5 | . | ASSPPEGHTEAF
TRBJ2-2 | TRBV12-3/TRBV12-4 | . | ASSTPGVSGELF
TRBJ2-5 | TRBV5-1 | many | ASSLAGGRMETQY
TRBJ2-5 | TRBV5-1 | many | ASSEAGTGQETQY
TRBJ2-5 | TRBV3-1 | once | ASSQDKDGETQY
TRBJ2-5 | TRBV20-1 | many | SARQQETQY
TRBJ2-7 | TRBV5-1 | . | ASSLAGQIYEQY
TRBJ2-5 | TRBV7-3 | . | ASSLNEFYNEQY
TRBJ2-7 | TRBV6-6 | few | ASSPIGRESYEQY
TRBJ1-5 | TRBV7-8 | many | ASSWPGQPQH